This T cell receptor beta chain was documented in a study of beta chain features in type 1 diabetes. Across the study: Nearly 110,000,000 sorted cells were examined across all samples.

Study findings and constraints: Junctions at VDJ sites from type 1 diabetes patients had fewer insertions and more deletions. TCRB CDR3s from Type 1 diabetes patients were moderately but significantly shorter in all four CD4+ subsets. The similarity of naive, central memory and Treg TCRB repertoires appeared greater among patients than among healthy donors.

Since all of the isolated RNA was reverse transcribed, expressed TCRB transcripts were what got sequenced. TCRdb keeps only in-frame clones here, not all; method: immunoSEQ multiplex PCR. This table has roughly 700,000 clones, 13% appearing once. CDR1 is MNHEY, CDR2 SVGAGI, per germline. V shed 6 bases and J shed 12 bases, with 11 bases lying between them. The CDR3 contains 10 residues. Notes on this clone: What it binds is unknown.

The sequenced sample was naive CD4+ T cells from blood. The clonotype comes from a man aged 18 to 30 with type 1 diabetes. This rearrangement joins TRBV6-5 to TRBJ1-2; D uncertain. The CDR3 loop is CASRGNEDTF. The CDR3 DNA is TGTGCCAGCAGGGGTAACGAAGACACCTTC.